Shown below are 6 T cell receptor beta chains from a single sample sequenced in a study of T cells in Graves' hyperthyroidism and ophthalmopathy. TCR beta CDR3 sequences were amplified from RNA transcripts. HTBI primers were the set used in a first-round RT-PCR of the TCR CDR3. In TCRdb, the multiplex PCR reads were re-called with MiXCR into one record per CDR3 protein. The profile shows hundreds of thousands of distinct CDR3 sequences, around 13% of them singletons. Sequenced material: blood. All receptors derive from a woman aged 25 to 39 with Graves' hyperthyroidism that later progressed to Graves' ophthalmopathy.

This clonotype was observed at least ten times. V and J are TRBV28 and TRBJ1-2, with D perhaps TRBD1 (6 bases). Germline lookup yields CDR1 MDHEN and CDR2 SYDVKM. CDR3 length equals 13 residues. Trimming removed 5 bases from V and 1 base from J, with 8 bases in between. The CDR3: CASSEDSNYGYTF. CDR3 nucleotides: TGTGCCAGCAGTGAGGACAGTAACTATGGCTACACCTTC.

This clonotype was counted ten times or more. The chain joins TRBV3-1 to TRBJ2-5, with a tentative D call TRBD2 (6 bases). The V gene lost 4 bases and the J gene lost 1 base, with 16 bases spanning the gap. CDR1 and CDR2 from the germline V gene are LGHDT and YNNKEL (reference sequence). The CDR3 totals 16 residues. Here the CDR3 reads CASSLRWRETQETQYF. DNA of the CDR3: TGTGCCAGCAGCCTCCGATGGAGGGAGACCCAAGAGACCCAGTACTTC.

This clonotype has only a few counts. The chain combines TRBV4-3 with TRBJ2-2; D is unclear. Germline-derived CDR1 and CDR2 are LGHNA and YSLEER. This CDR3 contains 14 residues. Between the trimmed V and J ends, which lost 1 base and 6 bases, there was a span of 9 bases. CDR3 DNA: TGCGCCAGCAGCCAAGGTGGGCCAGCCGGGGAGCTGTTTTTT. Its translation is CASSQGGPAGELFF.

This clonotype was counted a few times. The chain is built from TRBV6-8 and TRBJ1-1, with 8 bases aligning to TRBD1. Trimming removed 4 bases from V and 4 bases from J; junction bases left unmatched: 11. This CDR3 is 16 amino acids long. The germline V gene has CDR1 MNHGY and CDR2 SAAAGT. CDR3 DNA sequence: TGTGCCAGCAGTTTCGTCAGGGGGCGTCTTCCCACTGAAGCTTTCTTT. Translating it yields CASSFVRGRLPTEAFF.

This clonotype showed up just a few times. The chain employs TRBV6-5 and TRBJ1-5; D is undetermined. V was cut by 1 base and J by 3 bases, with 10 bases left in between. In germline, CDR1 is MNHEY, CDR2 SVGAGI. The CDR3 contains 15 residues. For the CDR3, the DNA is TGTGCCAGCAGTTACTTAGGACGGCCCAATCAGCCCCAGCATTTT. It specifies CASSYLGRPNQPQHF.

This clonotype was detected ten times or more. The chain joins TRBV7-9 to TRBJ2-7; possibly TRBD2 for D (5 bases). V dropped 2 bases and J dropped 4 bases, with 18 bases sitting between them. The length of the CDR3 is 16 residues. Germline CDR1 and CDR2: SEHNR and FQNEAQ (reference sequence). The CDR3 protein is CASSLRRPGDPYEQYF. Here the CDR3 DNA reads TGTGCCAGCAGCTTAAGGAGGCCGGGTGACCCGTACGAGCAGTACTTC.